The 17 T cell receptor beta chains below all came from one sample that was sequenced in a study of blood T cell repertoires in COVID-19. Measured with immunoSEQ multiplex PCR; TCRdb has only the in-frame clones, and not every one. Of 110,000 to 150,000 clones listed, approximately 87% were seen once; the top ten hold more than 3.5%. Sequencing used peripheral blood. All receptors derive from a middle-aged woman with acute or convalescent COVID-19.

This clone was found once. This chain uses TRBV25-1 with TRBJ2-1, with 15 bases fitting TRBD2. The CDR3 has 15 residues. The germline V gene has CDR1 MGHDK and CDR2 SYGVNS. V shed 2 bases and J 14 bases; nucleotides not matched to a gene: 7. The CDR3 spells CASSEIPGLAGGEFF. The CDR3 DNA is TGTGCCAGCAGTGAAATTCCGGGACTAGCGGGAGGAGAGTTCTTC.

This clone was seen a few times. The DNA of the CDR3 is TGTGCCAGCAGTTACTCCGGACTAGCGGGCACAGATACGCAGTATTTT. It yields the protein CASSYSGLAGTDTQYF. The rearrangement uses TRBV6-2 or TRBV6-3 and TRBJ2-3; 10 bases agree with TRBD2. The CDR3 totals 16 residues. Germline loops: CDR1 MNHEY, CDR2 SVGEGT. With 0 bases clipped from V and 1 base from J, the junction kept 1 base outside the gene matches.

The chain joins TRBV30 to TRBJ2-2, with D possibly being TRBD2 (5 bases). CDR3 length: 13 amino acids. Germline loops: CDR1 GTSNPN, CDR2 SVGIG (reference sequence). Trimming took off 3 bases at V and 7 bases at J, with 12 bases between the two ends. The CDR3 loop reads CAWRGDYRGELFF. The DNA of the CDR3 is TGTGCCTGGAGAGGAGACTACCGCGGGGAGCTGTTTTTT.

This clone was counted a few times. The V and J genes are TRBV27 and TRBJ2-1; no firm D call. In germline, CDR1 is MNHEY, CDR2 SMNVEV (reference sequence). V dropped 5 bases and J dropped 0 bases, with 14 bases sitting between them. The CDR3 spans 16 residues. The CDR3 DNA follows: TGTGCCAGCAGTGGGTTTAACAGTTTCTCCTACAATGAGCAGTTCTTC. It specifies CASSGFNSFSYNEQFF.

V usage is TRBV4-1 and J usage is TRBJ1-2; D is possibly TRBD1 (6 bases). V lost 2 bases and J 0 bases, leaving 13 bases between the germline ends. CDR1 is MGHRA and CDR2 is YSYEKL in the germline V gene. The CDR3 runs 16 residues. The DNA of the CDR3 is TGCGCCAGCAGCCAACCGACAGGCCCAGCTAACTATGGCTACACCTTC. This encodes CASSQPTGPANYGYTF.

The rearrangement uses TRBV9 and TRBJ2-5; D ambiguous. In germline, CDR1 is SGDLS, CDR2 YYNGEE. Trimming stripped 0 bases from V and 5 bases from J, with 2 bases between. This CDR3 is built from 11 residues. Here the CDR3 reads CASSVAETQYF. CDR3 coding DNA: TGTGCCAGCAGCGTAGCGGAGACCCAGTACTTC.

The genes are TRBV7-9 and TRBJ1-1, with D hard to call. This CDR3 spans 14 amino acids. Germline V gene sequence: CDR1 SEHNR, CDR2 FQNEAQ (reference sequence). Trimming left V 7 bases short and J 0 bases short, with 12 bases between. CDR3 sequence reads: CASTPEGMNTEAFF. In DNA, the CDR3 is TGTGCCAGCACCCCTGAGGGCATGAACACTGAAGCTTTCTTT. The full variable domain, completed using reference TRBV7-9 and TRBJ1-1, is DTGVSQNPRHKITKRGQNVTFRCDPISEHNRLYWYRQTLGQGPEFLTYFQNEAQLEKSRLLSDRFSAERPKGSFSTLEIQRTEQGDSAMYLCASTPEGMNTEAFFGQGTRLTVV.

This clone was seen once. The chain carries TRBV5-4 and TRBJ2-1; the D is unclear. This CDR3 has 12 residues. V was trimmed by 4 bases and J by 7 bases, leaving 9 bases between them. Germline loops: CDR1 SGHNT, CDR2 YYREEE (reference sequence). CDR3 DNA: TGTGCCAGCAGCATATCTCGGAATGAGCAGTTCTTC. It yields the protein CASSISRNEQFF.

J is TRBJ1-1 and V is TRBV24-1, with D tentatively TRBD1 (6 bases). The length of the CDR3 is 13 residues. The germline V gene has CDR1 KGHDR and CDR2 SFDVKD. V was trimmed by 7 bases and J by 4 bases, leaving 12 bases between them. The chain's CDR3 is CATSLTGRTEAFF. The CDR3 DNA reads TGTGCCACCAGCCTTACAGGGCGCACTGAAGCTTTCTTT.

The chain recombines TRBV12-3 or TRBV12-4 with TRBJ1-2, with D hard to call. The CDR3 length is 11 residues. The V end was cut by 4 bases, the J end by 7 bases, with 7 bases between. This CDR3 reads CASSYEGGYTF. The CDR3 DNA reads TGTGCCAGCAGTTATGAGGGTGGCTACACCTTC.

This clone was observed a single time. The chain recombines TRBV6-2 or TRBV6-3 with TRBJ2-5, with no clear D. The CDR3 has 11 amino acids. Germline V gene lookup returns CDR1 MNHEY and CDR2 SVGEGT. The V and J ends lost 5 bases and 4 bases respectively, with 5 bases between them. The CDR3 nucleotides are TGTGCCAGCAGTGGCGGAGAGACCCAGTACTTC. As protein: CASSGGETQYF.

This clone appeared once. This chain connects TRBV7-9 to TRBJ1-2, with TRBD1 as a possible D gene (5 bases). Germline lookup yields CDR1 SEHNR and CDR2 FQNEAQ (reference sequence). CDR3 length: 13 residues. Between the trimmed V and J ends, which lost 3 bases and 5 bases, there was a span of 10 bases. The CDR3 reads CASSFGGEYGYTF. CDR3 DNA: TGTGCCAGCAGCTTCGGAGGGGAATATGGCTACACCTTC.

V usage is TRBV6-5 and J usage is TRBJ1-2; D is possibly TRBD1 (5 bases). Germline CDR1 and CDR2: MNHEY and SVGAGI. V lost 6 bases and J 5 bases, leaving 16 bases between the germline ends. The CDR3 extends over 14 amino acids. The chain's CDR3 is CASSQDKAPYGYTF. The CDR3 bases are TGTGCCAGCAGCCAGGACAAGGCCCCGTATGGCTACACCTTC.

The J gene is TRBJ2-1, the V gene TRBV4-1, with 14 bases identical to TRBD2. This CDR3 has 18 residues. After removal of 7 bases from V and 8 bases from J, the junction contained 16 bases not matched to a gene. Germline V CDR1 and CDR2: MGHRA, YSYEKL. CDR3 coding DNA: TGCGCCAGCACCAAGCTAGGACTAGCGGGGGGACGGGTGGATGAGCAGTTCTTC. Translated, it gives CASTKLGLAGGRVDEQFF.

This clone was seen once. The chain carries TRBV19 and TRBJ2-3, with 12 bases fitting TRBD2. The CDR3 runs to 17 residues. The germline V gene encodes CDR1 LNHDA and CDR2 SQIVND (reference sequence). The V and J ends lost 5 bases and 2 bases, in that order; junction bases with no gene match: 8. CDR3 in DNA: TGTGCCAGTAGTCCCTGGACTAGCGGGGCCTACACAGATACGCAGTATTTT. Protein: CASSPWTSGAYTDTQYF.

V and J are TRBV10-3 and TRBJ2-1; possibly TRBD1 for D (6 bases). The V and J ends lost 4 bases and 5 bases respectively, with 15 bases between them. This CDR3 comprises 15 residues. The V gene's germline CDR1 is ENHRY and CDR2 SYGVKD. Written as DNA, the CDR3 is TGTGCCATCAGTGGGAGCAGGGGAAGTGACAATGAGCAGTTCTTC. Its protein product is CAISGSRGSDNEQFF.

This clone came up a few times. DNA for the CDR3: TGTGCCAGCTCACCCAACCAGGGACAGACGATGAACACTGAAGCTTTCTTT. It codes for CASSPNQGQTMNTEAFF. The chain combines TRBV18 with TRBJ1-1; 7 positions agree with TRBD1. Germline CDR1 is KGHSH and CDR2 is LQKENI. J gave up 0 bases and V 3 bases, and 10 bases lay outside the gene matches. The length of the CDR3 is 17 residues.